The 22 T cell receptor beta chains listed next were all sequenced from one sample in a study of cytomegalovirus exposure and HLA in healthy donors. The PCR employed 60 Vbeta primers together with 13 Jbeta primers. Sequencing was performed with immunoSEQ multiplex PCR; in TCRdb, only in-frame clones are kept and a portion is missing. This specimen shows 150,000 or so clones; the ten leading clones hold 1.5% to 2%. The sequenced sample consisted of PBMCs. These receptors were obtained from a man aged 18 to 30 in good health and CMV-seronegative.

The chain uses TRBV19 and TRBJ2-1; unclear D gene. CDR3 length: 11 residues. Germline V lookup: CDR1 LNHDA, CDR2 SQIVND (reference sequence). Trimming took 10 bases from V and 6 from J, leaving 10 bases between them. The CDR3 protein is CATNLGNEQFF. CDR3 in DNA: TGTGCCACCAACCTCGGCAATGAGCAGTTCTTC.

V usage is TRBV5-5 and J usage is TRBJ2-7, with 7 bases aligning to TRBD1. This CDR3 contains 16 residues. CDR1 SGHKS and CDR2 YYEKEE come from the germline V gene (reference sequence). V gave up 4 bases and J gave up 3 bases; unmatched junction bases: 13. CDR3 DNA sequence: TGTGCCAGCAGCATAAACCGGGACAGAGGGGACTACGAGCAGTACTTC. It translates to CASSINRDRGDYEQYF.

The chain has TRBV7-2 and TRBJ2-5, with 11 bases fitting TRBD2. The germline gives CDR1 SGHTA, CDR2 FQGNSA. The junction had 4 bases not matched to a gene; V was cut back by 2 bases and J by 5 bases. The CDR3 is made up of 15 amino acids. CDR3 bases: TGTGCCAGCAGCTTACCGACTAGCGGGACGGAGACCCAGTACTTC. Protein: CASSLPTSGTETQYF.

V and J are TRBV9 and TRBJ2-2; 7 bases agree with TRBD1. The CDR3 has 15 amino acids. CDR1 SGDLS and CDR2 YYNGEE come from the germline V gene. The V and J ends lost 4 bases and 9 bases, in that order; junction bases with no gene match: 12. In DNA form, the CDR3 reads TGTGCCAGCAGCCCCGGGACAGATGGATTCAGGGAGCTGTTTTTT. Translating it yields CASSPGTDGFRELFF. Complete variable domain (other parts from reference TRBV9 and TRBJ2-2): DSGVTQTPKHLITATGQRVTLRCSPRSGDLSVYWYQQSLDQGLQFLIQYYNGEERAKGNILERFSAQQFPDLHSELNLSSLELGDSALYFCASSPGTDGFRELFFGEGSRLTVL.

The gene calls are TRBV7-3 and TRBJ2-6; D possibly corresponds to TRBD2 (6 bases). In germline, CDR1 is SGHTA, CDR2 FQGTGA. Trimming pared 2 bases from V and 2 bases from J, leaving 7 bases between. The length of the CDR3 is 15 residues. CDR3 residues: CASSLGGAGANVLTF. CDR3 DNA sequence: TGTGCCAGCAGCTTAGGCGGGGCTGGGGCCAACGTCCTGACTTTC.

CDR3 in amino acids: CASSPLYEQYF. The CDR3 DNA is TGTGCCAGCAGTCCTCTCTACGAGCAGTACTTC. V gene TRBV2 combines with J gene TRBJ2-7; no reliable D call. The CDR3 length is 11 residues. Trimming shortened V by 5 bases and J by 3 bases, and 5 bases separated the two germline ends. Germline lookup yields CDR1 SNHLY and CDR2 FYNNEI.

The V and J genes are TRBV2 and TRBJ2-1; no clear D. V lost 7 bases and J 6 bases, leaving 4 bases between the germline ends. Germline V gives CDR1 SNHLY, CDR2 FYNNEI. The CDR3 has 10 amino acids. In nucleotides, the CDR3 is TGTGCCAGCATCAGCAATGAGCAGTTCTTC. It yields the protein CASISNEQFF.

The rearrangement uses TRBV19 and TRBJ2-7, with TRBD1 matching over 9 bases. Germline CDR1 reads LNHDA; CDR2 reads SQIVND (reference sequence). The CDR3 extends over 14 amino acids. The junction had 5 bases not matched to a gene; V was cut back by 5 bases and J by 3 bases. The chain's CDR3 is CASSAGTGHYEQYF. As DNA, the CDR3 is TGTGCCAGTAGTGCCGGGACAGGGCACTACGAGCAGTACTTC.

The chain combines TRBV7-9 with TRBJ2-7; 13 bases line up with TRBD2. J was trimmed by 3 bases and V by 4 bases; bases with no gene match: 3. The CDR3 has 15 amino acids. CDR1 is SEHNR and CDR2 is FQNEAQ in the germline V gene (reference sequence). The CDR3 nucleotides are TGTGCCAGCAGCTCCGGACTAGCGGGAGACTACGAGCAGTACTTC. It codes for CASSSGLAGDYEQYF.

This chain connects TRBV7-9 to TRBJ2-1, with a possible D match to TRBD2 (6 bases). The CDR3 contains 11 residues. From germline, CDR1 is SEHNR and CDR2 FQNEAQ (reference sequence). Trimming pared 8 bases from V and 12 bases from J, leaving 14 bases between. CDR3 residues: CASGTGPLQFF. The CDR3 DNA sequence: TGTGCCAGCGGGACTGGCCCACTGCAGTTCTTC.

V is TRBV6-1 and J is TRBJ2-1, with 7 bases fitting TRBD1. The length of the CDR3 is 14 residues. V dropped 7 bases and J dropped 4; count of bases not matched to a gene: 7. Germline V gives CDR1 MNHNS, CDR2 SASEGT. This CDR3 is CASIPDRAYNEQFF. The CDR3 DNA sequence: TGTGCCAGCATTCCAGACAGGGCTTACAATGAGCAGTTCTTC.

CDR3 protein: CASSSLGGPGNTEAFF. Written as DNA, the CDR3 is TGCGCCAGCAGCTCCCTAGGCGGGCCGGGGAACACTGAAGCTTTCTTT. The rearrangement links TRBV5-1 to TRBJ1-1; unclear D gene. This CDR3 is built from 16 residues. Germline CDR1 SGHRS, CDR2 YFSETQ. Trimming pared 3 bases from V and 1 base from J, leaving 16 bases between.

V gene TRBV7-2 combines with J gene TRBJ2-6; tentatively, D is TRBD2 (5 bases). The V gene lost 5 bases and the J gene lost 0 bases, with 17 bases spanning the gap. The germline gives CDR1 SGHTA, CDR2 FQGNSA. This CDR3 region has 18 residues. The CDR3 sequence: CASSVTTRDFSGANVLTF. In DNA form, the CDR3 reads TGTGCCAGCAGCGTGACTACACGCGATTTCTCTGGGGCCAACGTCCTGACTTTC. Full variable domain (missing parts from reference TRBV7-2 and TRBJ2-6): GAGVSQSPSNKVTEKGKDVELRCDPISGHTALYWYRQSLGQGLEFLIYFQGNSAPDKSGLPSDRFSAERTGGSVSTLTIQRTQQEDSAVYLCASSVTTRDFSGANVLTFGAGSRLTVL.

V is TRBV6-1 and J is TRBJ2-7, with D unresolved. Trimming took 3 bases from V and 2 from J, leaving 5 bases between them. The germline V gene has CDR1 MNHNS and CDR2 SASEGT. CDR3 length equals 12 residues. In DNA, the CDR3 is TGTGCCAGCAGTGACCGTCCCTACGAGCAGTACTTC. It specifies CASSDRPYEQYF.

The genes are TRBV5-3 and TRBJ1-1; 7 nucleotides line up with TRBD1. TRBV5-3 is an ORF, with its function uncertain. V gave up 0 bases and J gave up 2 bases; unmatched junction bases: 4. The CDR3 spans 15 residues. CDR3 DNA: TGTGCCAGAAGCTTGGGACAGGGAAAAAACACTGAAGCTTTCTTT. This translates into CARSLGQGKNTEAFF.

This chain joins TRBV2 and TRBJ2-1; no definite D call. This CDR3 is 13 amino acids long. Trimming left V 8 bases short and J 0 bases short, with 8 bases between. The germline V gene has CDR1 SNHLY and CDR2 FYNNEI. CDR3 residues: CASDFSSYNEQFF. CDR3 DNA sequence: TGTGCCAGCGATTTCAGCTCCTACAATGAGCAGTTCTTC.

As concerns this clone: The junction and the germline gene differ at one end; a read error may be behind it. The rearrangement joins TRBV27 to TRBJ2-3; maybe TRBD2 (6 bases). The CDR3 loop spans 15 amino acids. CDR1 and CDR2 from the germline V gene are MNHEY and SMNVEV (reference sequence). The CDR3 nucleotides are TGTGCCACCAGTGGCATAGCGGCTAGCACAGATACGCAGTATTTT. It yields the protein CATSGIAASTDTQYF.

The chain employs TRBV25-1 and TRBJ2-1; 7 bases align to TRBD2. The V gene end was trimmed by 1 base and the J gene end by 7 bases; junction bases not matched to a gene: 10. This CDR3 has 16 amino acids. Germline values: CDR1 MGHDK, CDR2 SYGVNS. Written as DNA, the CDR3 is TGTGCCAGCAGTGAATCTAGCGGAAAATATACGAATGAGCAGTTCTTC. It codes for CASSESSGKYTNEQFF.

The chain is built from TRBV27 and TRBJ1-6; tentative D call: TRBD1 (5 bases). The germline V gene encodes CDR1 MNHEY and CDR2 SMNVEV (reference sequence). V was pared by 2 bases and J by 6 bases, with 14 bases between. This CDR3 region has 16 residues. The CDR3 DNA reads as TGTGCCAGCAGTTTAACCCCCGGGGGAGTTAATTCACCCCTCCACTTT. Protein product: CASSLTPGGVNSPLHF.

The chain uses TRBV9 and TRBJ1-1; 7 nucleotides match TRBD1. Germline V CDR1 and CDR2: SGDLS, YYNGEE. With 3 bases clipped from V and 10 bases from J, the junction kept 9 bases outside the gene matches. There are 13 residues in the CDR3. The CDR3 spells CASSDGPNRGAFF. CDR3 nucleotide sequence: TGTGCCAGCAGCGATGGGCCTAACAGGGGAGCTTTCTTT. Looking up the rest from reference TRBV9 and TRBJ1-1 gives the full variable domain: DSGVTQTPKHLITATGQRVTLRCSPRSGDLSVYWYQQSLDQGLQFLIQYYNGEERAKGNILERFSAQQFPDLHSELNLSSLELGDSALYFCASSDGPNRGAFFGQGTRLTVV.

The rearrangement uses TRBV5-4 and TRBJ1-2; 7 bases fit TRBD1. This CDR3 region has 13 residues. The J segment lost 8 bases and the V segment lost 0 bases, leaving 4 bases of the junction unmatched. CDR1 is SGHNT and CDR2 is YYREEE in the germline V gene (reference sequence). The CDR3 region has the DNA TGTGCCAGCAGCTTGGACAGGGGAGACGGCTACACCTTC. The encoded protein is CASSLDRGDGYTF.

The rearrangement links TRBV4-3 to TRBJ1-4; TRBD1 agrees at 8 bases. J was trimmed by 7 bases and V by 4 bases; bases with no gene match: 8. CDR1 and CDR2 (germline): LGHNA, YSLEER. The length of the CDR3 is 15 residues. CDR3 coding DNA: TGCGCCAGCAGCCGGCGCCAGGGGGCTGGTGAAAAACTGTTTTTT. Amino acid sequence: CASSRRQGAGEKLFF.